This T cell receptor (beta chain) was documented in a study of cytomegalovirus exposure and HLA in healthy donors. On this clone: The antigen is not known.

The PCR made use of 60 Vbeta and 13 Jbeta primers. The repertoire was sequenced with immunoSEQ multiplex PCR; TCRdb's copy has only in-frame clones and lacks some. The sample shows 200,000 to 250,000 clones, and roughly 0.89% sits with its ten largest clones. Overall study results and limits: Compared with the roughly 700-donor mean, an Asian-associated ancestry cluster reportedly had fewer N-insertions, according to a later analysis.

The CDR3 length is 15 residues. Germline loops: CDR1 SGHDT, CDR2 YYEEEE. Trimming cost V 1 base and J 2 bases, with 10 bases left between them. The sequencing input was PBMCs. This receptor was identified in a woman in her twenties or thirties in good health and CMV-seropositive. This rearrangement joins TRBV5-6 to TRBJ1-5; weak D call: TRBD1 (5 bases). CDR3 amino acids: CASSLKGARNQPQHF. Written as DNA, the CDR3 is TGTGCCAGCAGCTTGAAAGGGGCACGCAATCAGCCCCAGCATTTT.